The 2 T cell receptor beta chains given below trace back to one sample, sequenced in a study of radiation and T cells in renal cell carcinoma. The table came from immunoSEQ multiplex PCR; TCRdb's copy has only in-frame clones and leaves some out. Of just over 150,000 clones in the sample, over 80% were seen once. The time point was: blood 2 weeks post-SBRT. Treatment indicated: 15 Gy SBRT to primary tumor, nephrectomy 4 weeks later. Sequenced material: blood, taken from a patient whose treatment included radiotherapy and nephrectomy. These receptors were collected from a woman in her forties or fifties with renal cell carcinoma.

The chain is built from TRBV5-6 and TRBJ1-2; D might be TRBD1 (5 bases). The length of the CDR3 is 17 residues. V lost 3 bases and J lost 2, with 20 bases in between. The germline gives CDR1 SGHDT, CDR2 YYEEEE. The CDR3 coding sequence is TGTGCCAGCAGCTCGGCGCCAGGGTACGAAAAAAACTATGGCTACACCTTC. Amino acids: CASSSAPGYEKNYGYTF.

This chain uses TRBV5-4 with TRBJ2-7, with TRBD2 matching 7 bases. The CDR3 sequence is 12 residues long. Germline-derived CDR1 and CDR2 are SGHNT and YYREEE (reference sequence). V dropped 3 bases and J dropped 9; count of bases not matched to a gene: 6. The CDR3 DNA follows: TGTGCCAGCAGCTCGCCCCCGGGAGGGCAGTACTTC. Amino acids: CASSSPPGGQYF.